The next 25 T cell receptor beta chains were all read from a single sample in a study of T cells after yellow fever vaccination. From the 5' RACE reads, TCRdb called clonotypes with MiXCR, one entry per CDR3 protein. Of fewer than 450,000 distinct CDR3 sequences in the sample, around 8.1% were seen once. The sequenced sample was PBMCs, obtained around 45 days after the first yellow fever vaccination. The receptors stem from a man aged 18 to 35 who received the YFV17D yellow fever vaccine.

This clonotype has just a few counts. V usage is TRBV4-1 and J usage is TRBJ2-2, with a possible D match to TRBD1 (6 bases). V was trimmed by 0 bases and J by 5 bases, leaving 10 bases between them. The germline CDR1 and CDR2 sequences are MGHRA and YSYEKL. The CDR3 length is 15 residues. The CDR3 DNA reads as TGCGCCAGCAGCCAAGACCCCGGACAGACCGGGGAGCTGTTTTTT. Encoded protein: CASSQDPGQTGELFF.

The J gene is TRBJ2-2, the V gene TRBV10-2; either TRBD1 or TRBD2 may supply D (5 bases each). Germline V gives CDR1 WSHSY, CDR2 SAAADI. There are 14 residues in the CDR3. V was clipped by 8 bases and J by 1 base, with 11 bases between them. In DNA form, the CDR3 reads TGCGCCAGCGGGGGACGAGGGAACACCGGGGAGCTGTTTTTT. This gives the protein CASGGRGNTGELFF.

This clonotype showed up many times. Relative to the germline gene, one junction end is altered; a read error may explain this. J is TRBJ1-2 and V is TRBV20-1, with D hard to call. This CDR3 spans 12 amino acids. Germline V gene sequence: CDR1 DFQATT, CDR2 SNEGSKA (reference sequence). The CDR3 region has the DNA TGCAGTACTAGTACAGAAAACTATGGCTACACCTTC. It translates to CSTSTENYGYTF.

The table lists this clonotype with many counts. In DNA, the CDR3 is TGTGCCAGCACCAGTCAGGGTTTGGGCTATGGCTACACCTTC. Its translation: CASTSQGLGYGYTF. The gene calls are TRBV12-3 or TRBV12-4 and TRBJ1-2; D possibly corresponds to TRBD1 (5 bases). Deletions cut 7 bases from V and 4 bases from J, with 16 bases between. CDR3 length equals 14 residues.

This clonotype was counted a few times. The V and J genes are TRBV5-1 and TRBJ2-5, with 10 bases lining up with TRBD1. This CDR3 spans 14 amino acids. Germline trimming cut 4 bases from V and 7 bases from J; bases unmatched to any gene: 7. Germline V gene lookup returns CDR1 SGHRS and CDR2 YFSETQ. The CDR3 here is CASSPGQGVATQYF. CDR3 nucleotide sequence: TGCGCCAGCAGCCCCGGACAGGGGGTTGCGACCCAGTACTTC.

This clonotype was seen a few times. This CDR3 reads CASSLEQPWQQYF. In DNA, the CDR3 is TGCGCCAGCAGCTTGGAGCAGCCGTGGCAGCAGTACTTC. The rearrangement uses TRBV5-1 and TRBJ2-7; no reliable D call. The CDR3 runs to 13 residues. From germline, CDR1 is SGHRS and CDR2 YFSETQ. The V gene lost 0 bases and the J gene lost 8 bases, with 12 bases spanning the gap. Full variable domain (rest looked up from reference TRBV5-1 and TRBJ2-7): KAGVTQTPRYLIKTRGQQVTLSCSPISGHRSVSWYQQTPGQGLQFLFEYFSETQRNKGNFPGRFSGRQFSNSRSEMNVSTLELGDSALYLCASSLEQPWQQYFGPGTRLTVT.

V gene TRBV15 combines with J gene TRBJ2-7, with D possibly being TRBD2 (5 bases). The germline V gene encodes CDR1 LNHNV and CDR2 YYDKDF (reference sequence). Deletions cut 5 bases from V and 0 bases from J, with 14 bases between. The CDR3 consists of 15 residues. CDR3 residues: CATSGNRGSSYEQYF. The CDR3 region has the DNA TGTGCCACCAGCGGAAATCGAGGGAGCTCCTACGAGCAGTACTTC.

This clonotype was found a few times. The gene calls are TRBV28 and TRBJ2-5, with a possible D match to TRBD1 (6 bases). This CDR3 has 14 residues. Germline V gene data show CDR1 as MDHEN and CDR2 as SYDVKM. The germline V and J ends were trimmed by 6 bases and 5 bases, with 16 bases remaining between them. The CDR3 loop is CASSRSSGVETQYF. CDR3 sequence (DNA): TGTGCCAGCAGCCGTTCCTCAGGGGTGGAGACCCAGTACTTC. The variable domain in full, completed from reference TRBV28 and TRBJ2-5, reads DVKVTQSSRYLVKRTGEKVFLECVQDMDHENMFWYRQDPGLGLRLIYFSYDVKMKEKGDIPEGYSVSREKKERFSLILESASTNQTSMYLCASSRSSGVETQYFGPGTRLLVL.

The J gene is TRBJ2-3, the V gene TRBV13, with D possibly being TRBD2 (5 bases). V was clipped by 5 bases and J by 5 bases, with 14 bases between them. The CDR3 totals 14 residues. Germline V gives CDR1 PRHDT, CDR2 FYEKMQ (reference sequence). The CDR3: CASSPHRAGDTQYF. The CDR3 DNA is TGTGCCAGCAGCCCTCATAGGGCGGGAGATACGCAGTATTTT.

This clonotype showed up just a few times. CDR3 DNA sequence: TGTGCCAGCAGCTCAAGGACAGGGGGCGGCTACACCTTC. Translating it yields CASSSRTGGGYTF. The V and J genes are TRBV7-2 and TRBJ1-2; 11 nucleotides align to TRBD1. This CDR3 is 13 amino acids long. The V gene end was trimmed by 4 bases and the J gene end by 8 bases; junction bases not matched to a gene: 3. Germline V CDR1 and CDR2: SGHTA, FQGNSA.

This clonotype was detected once. The chain carries TRBV21-1 and TRBJ1-2. TRBV21-1 is listed as a pseudogene. This CDR3 comprises 16 residues. The CDR3 loop is CASSKGYAQFNYGYTF. The DNA of the CDR3 is TGTGCCAGCAGCAAAGGTTATGCGCAGTTTAACTATGGCTACACCTTC.

The gene calls are TRBV5-1 and TRBJ2-7; 9 bases agree with TRBD1. Trimming removed 2 bases from V and 3 bases from J; junction bases left unmatched: 6. Germline CDR1 and CDR2: SGHRS and YFSETQ. CDR3 length: 15 residues. CDR3 loop: CASSFLPGQGYEQYV. DNA for the CDR3: TGCGCCAGCAGCTTCCTACCGGGACAGGGCTACGAGCAGTACGTC.

This rearrangement joins TRBV4-1 to TRBJ2-7; no clear D. The CDR3 covers 16 residues. Germline V CDR1 and CDR2: MGHRA, YSYEKL. The V end lost 4 bases, the J end lost 5 bases, and 21 bases lay between the germline ends. The CDR3 here is CASSPRWTDKTHEQYF. The CDR3 DNA is TGCGCCAGCAGCCCGCGATGGACGGATAAAACCCACGAGCAGTACTTC.

The chain employs TRBV15 and TRBJ2-5; D possibly corresponds to TRBD1 (6 bases). The CDR3 contains 15 residues. Germline assignment: CDR1 LNHNV and CDR2 YYDKDF (reference sequence). With 2 bases removed from V and 5 bases from J, the gap between germline ends came to 15 bases. CDR3 amino acids: CATSRSRGSRETQYF. CDR3 DNA: TGTGCCACCAGCAGAAGCAGGGGAAGTAGGGAGACCCAGTACTTC.

This clonotype was seen at least ten times. The V gene is TRBV20-1, the J gene TRBJ2-3, with D possibly being TRBD1 or TRBD2 (5 bases each). The CDR3 is made up of 17 amino acids. Germline assignment: CDR1 DFQATT and CDR2 SNEGSKA (reference sequence). V shed 3 bases and J shed 2 bases, with 21 bases lying between them. This chain's CDR3 is CSARENFRDPDTDTQYF. The CDR3 region has the DNA TGCAGTGCTAGGGAAAACTTCCGGGACCCGGACACAGATACGCAGTATTTT.

Only a few counts were recorded for this clonotype. J is TRBJ1-2 and V is TRBV4-2; 11 bases match TRBD1. The CDR3 is 19 amino acids. V dropped 3 bases and J dropped 0; count of bases not matched to a gene: 12. Germline V lookup: CDR1 LGHNA, CDR2 YNFKEQ. CDR3: CASSHPTPGQGDTNYGYTF. The CDR3, as DNA: TGTGCCAGCAGCCACCCAACTCCGGGACAGGGGGATACTAACTATGGCTACACCTTC.

Concerning this clonotype itself: Given a much more abundant clone one base away, this may be a read error. This chain uses TRBV5-1 with TRBJ2-7; 10 nucleotides agree with TRBD1. This CDR3 region has 15 residues. Looked up from germline, CDR1 is SGHRS and CDR2 is YFSETQ. The DNA for the CDR3 is TGCACCAGCAGCCCGGGACAGGGGCTCTCCTACGAGCAGTACTTC. It codes for CTSSPGQGLSYEQYF.

The rearrangement uses TRBV9 and TRBJ2-3; D is unresolved. Trimming cost V 4 bases and J 6 bases, with 12 bases left between them. The CDR3 covers 13 residues. Germline V gives CDR1 SGDLS, CDR2 YYNGEE. The CDR3 here is CASSPQRRDTQYF. CDR3 nucleotides: TGTGCCAGCAGCCCCCAGCGACGGGATACGCAGTATTTT.

This clonotype was detected only a few times. The rearrangement joins TRBV20-1 to TRBJ1-5; D gene uncertain. V lost 0 bases and J 9 bases, leaving 15 bases between the germline ends. This CDR3 is built from 14 residues. CDR1 and CDR2 (germline): DFQATT, SNEGSKA (reference sequence). The CDR3 spells CSARDPMAAAPQHF. In nucleotides, the CDR3 is TGCAGTGCTAGAGATCCCATGGCCGCCGCGCCCCAGCATTTT.

The chain combines TRBV6-5 with TRBJ2-2; D is uncertain. The CDR3 extends over 14 amino acids. V lost 0 bases to trimming and J lost 8 bases, with 10 bases between them. Per the germline V gene, CDR1 is MNHEY and CDR2 is SVGAGI. The CDR3 spells CASSYSRGPGELFF. In nucleotides, the CDR3 is TGTGCCAGCAGTTACTCGAGAGGACCGGGGGAGCTGTTTTTT.

This clonotype was seen more than once but under ten times. V and J are TRBV5-4 and TRBJ2-3; no reliable D call. CDR3 size: 13 residues. The germline V and J ends were trimmed by 6 bases and 6 bases, with 14 bases remaining between them. In germline, CDR1 is SGHNT, CDR2 YYREEE (reference sequence). DNA of the CDR3: TGTGCCAGCACTCAAAGGGAAGTGGATACGCAGTATTTT. Translated, it gives CASTQREVDTQYF.

This rearrangement joins TRBV20-1 to TRBJ2-1; D remains unclear. Deletions cut 3 bases from V and 8 bases from J, with 14 bases between. The CDR3 has 13 amino acids. CDR1 and CDR2 from the germline V gene are DFQATT and SNEGSKA (reference sequence). In DNA form, the CDR3 reads TGCAGTGCTAGGAGCCCCCTCAGCGATGAGCAGTTCTTC. Translated, it gives CSARSPLSDEQFF.

There are a few counts of this clonotype. The chain joins TRBV16 to TRBJ2-1; the D gene is possibly TRBD2 (5 bases). The germline V gene encodes CDR1 KGHSY and CDR2 FQNENV. The CDR3 spans 13 residues. V lost 2 bases and J lost 5, with 7 bases in between. CDR3 sequence reads: CASSQGLNNEQFF. CDR3 DNA: TGTGCCAGCAGCCAAGGACTTAACAATGAGCAGTTCTTC.

This clonotype has ten or more counts. The rearrangement joins TRBV23-1 to TRBJ2-3; 8 bases match TRBD1. TRBV23-1 qualifies as an ORF whose function is uncertain. The CDR3 is made up of 13 amino acids. The V segment lost 3 bases and the J segment 4 bases; nucleotides outside the gene matches: 0. CDR3 DNA: TGCGCCAGCAGTCAGGACAGGGCAGATACGCAGTATTTT. Translating gives CASSQDRADTQYF.

The chain has TRBV6-1 and TRBJ2-7; 9 bases line up with TRBD2. Per germline, CDR1 MNHNS and CDR2 SASEGT. This CDR3 is 15 amino acids long. Germline trimming cut 1 base from V and 0 bases from J; bases unmatched to any gene: 1. CDR3 amino acids: CASSEDSGSSYEQYV. Here the CDR3 DNA reads TGTGCCAGCAGTGAAGATAGCGGGAGCTCCTACGAGCAGTACGTC.